This T cell receptor (beta chain) originates from a study of cytomegalovirus exposure and HLA in healthy donors. PCR used 60 Vbeta primers and 13 Jbeta primers. Repertoires were generated with immunoSEQ multiplex PCR, while TCRdb's copy carries only in-frame clones and drops some. Altogether about 82,000 clones are present, 74% being singletons, with the ten largest covering 6.2%. Looked up from germline, CDR1 is MNHEY and CDR2 is SMNVEV (reference sequence). Unmatched junction bases numbered 7, after V lost 6 bases and J lost 2 bases. This CDR3 has 14 amino acids. Broader study findings: The study flagged fewer than 200 TCR beta chains as cytomegalovirus-associated. Being indistinguishable, some V segments were excluded, TRBV6-2 and TRBV6-3 among them. Highly shared sequence variants in one cluster were likely a sequencing artifact. As a later analysis showed, several of the most significant clusters appeared to be linked to common viral pathogens.

This clone was observed a handful of times. Its antigen is still unknown. The chain links TRBV27 to TRBJ2-7; TRBD1 agrees at 7 bases. The clonotype comes from a woman in her 50s in good health and CMV-seropositive. The material sequenced was PBMCs. Here the CDR3 reads CASRQDRIAYEQYF. CDR3 nucleotides: TGTGCCAGCAGGCAGGACAGGATAGCCTACGAGCAGTACTTC.